This T cell receptor (beta chain) stems from a study of post-analysis software for immune sequencing data (dated by TCRdb to between 2014 and 2017). With respect to the entire study: The recorded disease courses included relapsing-remitting, secondary progressive and progressive-relapsing multiple sclerosis, and some patients had no subtype annotation. A subset of samples was prepared in parallel using single-end sample barcoding, then pooled and co-amplified after Illumina adapter ligation. The patient repertoires were set against about eleven previously published healthy control repertoires from donors whose ages ranged from 6 to 25 years. Broader findings and caveats from the paper: Significantly higher frequencies in patients than in controls were found for roughly five TRBV segments, including TRBV5-6, TRBV5-1 and TRBV20-1. When samples were clustered directly using the F measure, samples prepared in the same batch co-clustered strongly, which prompted a batch-effect correction. The control group was slightly older than the multiple sclerosis patient group. Multiple sclerosis patients had significantly lower normalized Chao1 diversity than controls, a result that suggests substantial peripheral T-cell clonal expansion.

To demonstrate the VDJtools post-analysis software, TCR beta repertoires were profiled from the peripheral blood of about 13 young patients with multiple sclerosis. The multiple sclerosis patients were children and adolescents between roughly 6 and 17 years of age. With regard to this clonotype: Its antigen specificity is not known. Per-base qualities were not stored, and no clone one base away is much larger.

For CDR1 and CDR2, the germline V gene (reference sequence) lists LGHDT and YNNKEL. Trimming removed 2 bases from V and 1 base from J, leaving 8 bases between the germline ends. From the cysteine through the phenylalanine, the CDR3 covers 14 amino acids. The retained sequence is limited to the CDR3, 42 bases, with the frame set at the first base. Libraries were built with PCR. The listed sequencing device is Illumina HiSeq 2500. To reduce PCR and sequencing biases, unique molecular identifiers were incorporated into the TCR beta cDNA libraries. Some 500,000 cDNA molecules were obtained for every 1 to 10 million input T cells, so each molecule roughly corresponded to one T cell. The same protocol used for the earlier healthy control dataset was applied to prepare and sequence the patient libraries. Samples belonging to the same batch were prepared together, multiplexed and sequenced on a shared HiSeq lane. Per the authors' processing: MIGEC handled the raw barcoded reads, throwing out single-read molecular identifier groups before consensus assembly and CDR3 extraction. Clonotype tables were post-analysed with VDJtools, normalizing diversity by down-sampling all datasets to the smallest sample size. In repertoire overlap clustering, CDR3 amino acid sequences, but not nucleotide sequences, were matched to correct batch-related cross-sample contamination. TCRdb's own reprocessing of the public reads used fastp at Q25 and MiXCR and kept productive beta chains. Each entry is one CDR3 protein sequence, shown with its most common DNA and genes. The V and J calls follow TCRdb's processing rather than the paper's. For this sample the table gives over 150,000 distinct CDR3 sequences, of which about 29% were detected only once. The biggest ten clones account for around 1.5% of the sample.

This receptor was obtained from a girl under 18 with multiple sclerosis. The chain joins TRBV3-1 to TRBJ1-1; the D gene cannot be resolved reliably. The sample comprised blood. The CDR3: CASSQWRENTEAFF. In nucleotides, the sequence is TGTGCCAGCAGCCAATGGCGGGAGAACACTGAAGCTTTCTTT.